This entry is about one T cell receptor (beta chain). Its antigen is not identified. Germline V gene lookup returns CDR1 LNHDA and CDR2 SQIVND (reference sequence). The length of the CDR3 is 13 residues. Trimming took off 7 bases at V and 1 base at J, with 7 bases between the two ends. The data were obtained in a study of shared clonotypes between healthy human individuals. Profiled with immunoSEQ multiplex PCR; TCRdb holds only in-frame clones, not every one. Found here are 550,000 to 850,000 clones, around 67% of them singletons; the top ten hold roughly 1.7%. Study outcomes and limitations: Clonotype sharing across a few donors was observed for 4.5% to 6.5% of naive CD4 clonotypes.

This clonotype was obtained from a woman aged 30 to 39 in good health. V gene TRBV19 combines with J gene TRBJ2-2; no firm D call. The sequencing sample was made of memory CD4+ T cells sorted from blood. Subset defined: CD45RA-negative fraction. CDR3 loop: CASIRVNTGELFF. The CDR3 DNA is TGTGCCAGTATTAGAGTGAACACCGGGGAGCTGTTTTTT.